The rows below give T cell receptor beta chains drawn from one sample of a study of beta chain features in type 1 diabetes. TCRdb's table, derived via immunoSEQ multiplex PCR, lists solely in-frame clones and lacks some. The table lists around 340,000 clones, around 19% of them singletons, with about 0.045% in the top ten. The sequencing sample was made of naive CD4+ T cells from blood. These receptor sequences come from a young woman in good health. The CDR3 runs from the conserved cysteine through the conserved F or W. Each record gives: clone size, J gene, D gene, V gene, CDR3 protein, CDR3 DNA. The D gene is left open where the match is weak. Expanded clones are given a class, and other clones once, few, many or no size at all.

few	TRBJ2-7	TRBD1	TRBV5-1	CASSRDRNYEQYF	TGCGCCAGCAGCCGGGACAGGAACTACGAGCAGTACTTC
few	TRBJ2-1	NA	TRBV7-9	CASSSRDEQFF	TGTGCCAGCAGCTCCAGGGATGAGCAGTTCTTC
NA	TRBJ1-1	NA	TRBV29-1	CSVESGKNTEAFF	TGCAGCGTTGAGTCCGGGAAGAACACTGAAGCTTTCTTT
NA	TRBJ2-5	NA	TRBV9	CASSVGGLGETQYF	TGTGCCAGCAGCGTCGGAGGATTGGGAGAGACCCAGTACTTC
NA	TRBJ1-4	NA	TRBV6-4	CASDSGNEKLFF	TGTGCCAGTGACAGTGGTAATGAAAAACTGTTTTTT
NA	TRBJ2-7	TRBD1	TRBV5-4	CASSPGQGGRDEQYF	TGTGCCAGCAGCCCGGGACAAGGGGGCCGTGACGAGCAGTACTTC
few	TRBJ2-4	TRBD2	TRBV5-1	CASSSGRGPNIQYF	TGCGCCAGCAGTAGCGGGAGGGGTCCAAACATTCAGTACTTC
NA	TRBJ1-2	TRBD1	TRBV19	CASSILAGGDGYTF	TGTGCCAGTAGTATACTGGCAGGGGGCGATGGCTACACCTTC
NA	TRBJ2-1	NA	TRBV9	CASSVASAQSSYNEQFF	TGTGCCAGCAGCGTAGCTAGCGCCCAGAGCTCCTACAATGAGCAGTTCTTC
NA	TRBJ2-7	NA	TRBV7-2	CASSLDVGGLWEQYF	TGTGCCAGCAGCTTAGATGTAGGCGGGCTGTGGGAGCAGTACTTC
few	TRBJ2-3	NA	TRBV25-1	CASRYRSPDTQYF	TGTGCCAGCAGATATAGGAGTCCAGATACGCAGTATTTT
NA	TRBJ2-2	TRBD2	TRBV5-4	CATHSGGTTGELFF	TGTGCCACCCATAGCGGGGGGACCACCGGGGAGCTGTTTTTT
NA	TRBJ2-1	NA	TRBV11-3	CASSSTNEQFF	TGTGCCAGCAGCTCTACCAATGAGCAGTTCTTC
NA	TRBJ2-2	NA	TRBV7-2	CASRNSILRGTGELFF	TGTGCCAGCAGGAACTCGATTCTCCGTGGCACCGGGGAGCTGTTTTTT
few	TRBJ2-3	TRBD1	TRBV9	CASSVASGQGYTDTQYF	TGTGCCAGCAGCGTAGCCTCGGGACAGGGATACACAGATACGCAGTATTTT
once	TRBJ1-2	TRBD1	TRBV2	CASSRTGFDYGYTF	TGTGCCAGCAGTCGGACAGGGTTTGACTATGGCTACACCTTC
few	TRBJ2-5	NA	TRBV7-9	CASSPSNSQGTQYF	TGTGCCAGCAGCCCAAGCAATTCCCAGGGGACCCAGTACTTC
NA	TRBJ1-2	TRBD1	TRBV11-1	CASRPATGVDYGYTF	TGTGCCAGCAGACCCGCGACAGGGGTTGACTATGGCTACACCTTC
NA	TRBJ2-1	TRBD2	TRBV11-2	CASSWGTSGTNEQFF	TGTGCCAGCAGCTGGGGGACTAGCGGTACCAATGAGCAGTTCTTC
NA	TRBJ2-7	TRBD2	TRBV4-2	CASSPPGAGGSYEQYF	TGTGCCAGCAGCCCACCGGGAGCGGGGGGTTCCTACGAGCAGTACTTC
NA	TRBJ2-7	TRBD2	TRBV5-1	CASSSGLAESYEQYF	TGCGCCAGCAGCTCCGGACTAGCGGAATCCTACGAGCAGTACTTC
NA	TRBJ2-4	TRBD1	TRBV5-1	CASSRGTENIQYF	TGCGCCAGCAGCAGGGGGACAGAAAACATTCAGTACTTC
few	TRBJ2-2	TRBD2	TRBV30	CAWRASGNTGELFF	TGTGCCTGGAGAGCTAGCGGTAACACCGGGGAGCTGTTTTTT
few	TRBJ1-1	TRBD1	TRBV4-3	CASSQAGTVNTEAFF	TGCGCCAGCAGCCAAGCGGGGACAGTGAACACTGAAGCTTTCTTT
few	TRBJ2-3	TRBD2	TRBV4-3	CASSQVVRDYDTDTQYF	TGCGCCAGCAGCCAAGTAGTAAGGGACTACGACACAGATACGCAGTATTTT
few	TRBJ1-1	NA	TRBV29-1	CSVNKGVWGTEAFF	TGCAGCGTCAACAAGGGGGTTTGGGGCACTGAAGCTTTCTTT
NA	TRBJ2-1	NA	TRBV29-1	CSVGRRGNEQFF	TGCAGCGTAGGCCGGAGGGGCAATGAGCAGTTCTTC
NA	TRBJ1-2	NA	TRBV30	CAWSVLQAPPVSGYTF	TGTGCCTGGAGTGTACTACAGGCCCCCCCCGTTTCTGGCTACACCTTC
NA	TRBJ2-5	TRBD2	TRBV19	CASSFGLAGETQYF	TGTGCCAGTAGCTTTGGACTAGCGGGCGAAACCCAGTACTTC
NA	TRBJ2-7	TRBD2	TRBV19	CASSIGAGAGEQYF	TGTGCCAGTAGTATAGGAGCGGGAGCCGGCGAGCAGTACTTC
NA	TRBJ2-5	TRBD2	TRBV29-1	CSCGLVGETQYF	TGCAGCTGTGGACTAGTCGGAGAGACCCAGTACTTC